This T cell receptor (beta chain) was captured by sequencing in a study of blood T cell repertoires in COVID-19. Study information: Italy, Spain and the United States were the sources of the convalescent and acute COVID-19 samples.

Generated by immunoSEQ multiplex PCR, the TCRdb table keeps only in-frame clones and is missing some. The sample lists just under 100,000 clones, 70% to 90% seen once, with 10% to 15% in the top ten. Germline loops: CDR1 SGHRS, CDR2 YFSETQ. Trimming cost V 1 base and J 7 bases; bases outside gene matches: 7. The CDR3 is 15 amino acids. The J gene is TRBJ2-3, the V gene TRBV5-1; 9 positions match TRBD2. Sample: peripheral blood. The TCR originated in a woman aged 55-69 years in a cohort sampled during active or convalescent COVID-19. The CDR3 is CASSLRRGGVNTQYF. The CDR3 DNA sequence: TGCGCCAGCAGCTTGAGGCGGGGGGGCGTCAATACGCAGTATTTT. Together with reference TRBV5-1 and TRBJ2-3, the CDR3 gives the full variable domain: KAGVTQTPRYLIKTRGQQVTLSCSPISGHRSVSWYQQTPGQGLQFLFEYFSETQRNKGNFPGRFSGRQFSNSRSEMNVSTLELGDSALYLCASSLRRGGVNTQYFGPGTRLTVL.